One and the same sample provided the 31 T cell receptor beta chains below, sequenced in a study of blood T cell repertoires in COVID-19. Clones were read by immunoSEQ multiplex PCR, and TCRdb kept only the in-frame ones, dropping some. The profile shows roughly 82,000 clones, about nine tenths of them singletons. What was sequenced was peripheral blood. The receptor source for this set is a woman aged 45 to 65 in a cohort sampled during active COVID-19.

This sequence joins TRBV7-8 and TRBJ2-2; a possible D gene is TRBD2 (6 bases). Trimming left V 6 bases short and J 7 bases short, with 30 bases between. The CDR3 spans 19 residues. Germline CDR1 and CDR2: SGHVS and FQNEAQ. CDR3 DNA: TGTGCCAGCAGAGGAGCGGGTCTTTCCGTTCGGGGGAAGGGCGGGGAGCTGTTTTTT. It specifies CASRGAGLSVRGKGGELFF.

V and J are TRBV2 and TRBJ2-1; 13 nucleotides align to TRBD2. The CDR3 is 14 amino acids. The V and J ends lost 4 bases and 14 bases, in that order; junction bases with no gene match: 8. Germline V gene data show CDR1 as SNHLY and CDR2 as FYNNEI. This CDR3 is CASSVRTSGSKEFF. The CDR3 DNA follows: TGTGCCAGCAGTGTACGGACTAGCGGGAGTAAGGAGTTCTTC. The entire variable domain, with the rest obtained from reference TRBV2 and TRBJ2-1, is as follows: EPEVTQTPSHQVTQMGQEVILRCVPISNHLYFYWYRQILGQKVEFLVSFYNNEISEKSEIFDDQFSVERPDGSNFTLKIRSTKLEDSAMYFCASSVRTSGSKEFFGPGTRLTVL.

The V call is TRBV5-1, the J call TRBJ2-3; 9 bases map to TRBD1. Germline values: CDR1 SGHRS, CDR2 YFSETQ. With V trimmed by 0 bases and J by 3 bases, 5 bases remained unmatched. This CDR3 region has 16 residues. The CDR3 DNA sequence: TGCGCCAGCAGCTTGGTAGGGACAGGGAGGACAGATACGCAGTATTTT. Translating it yields CASSLVGTGRTDTQYF.

The V gene is TRBV27, the J gene TRBJ1-5, with 7 nucleotides matching TRBD1. The V and J ends lost 5 bases and 0 bases, in that order; junction bases with no gene match: 4. The CDR3 runs to 15 residues. Germline CDR1 MNHEY, CDR2 SMNVEV (reference sequence). The CDR3 region is CASSPRDSSNQPQHF. The CDR3 bases are TGTGCCAGCAGTCCGCGGGACAGTAGCAATCAGCCCCAGCATTTT.

This chain connects TRBV7-3 to TRBJ2-1; 9 nucleotides line up with TRBD1. V shed 1 base and J 10 bases; nucleotides not matched to a gene: 14. CDR1 and CDR2 (germline): SGHTA, FQGTGA. The CDR3 runs to 17 residues. CDR3: CASSLIGPGQGSLEQFF. The CDR3 region has the DNA TGTGCCAGCAGCTTAATAGGTCCTGGACAGGGGTCGCTCGAGCAGTTCTTC.

The chain couples TRBV3-1 (or the pseudogene TRBV3-2) to TRBJ1-2; D remains ambiguous. The CDR3 spans 14 residues. Germline V lookup: CDR1 LGHDT, CDR2 YNNKEL (reference sequence). With 1 base removed from V and 1 base from J, the gap between germline ends came to 7 bases. The CDR3 nucleotides are TGTGCCAGCAGCCAAGCGCAGTTTAACTATGGCTACACCTTC. Protein sequence: CASSQAQFNYGYTF.

V and J are TRBV24-1 and TRBJ2-3; D uncertain. Deletions cut 4 bases from V and 4 bases from J, with 11 bases between. The CDR3 is 14 amino acids. The V gene's germline CDR1 is KGHDR and CDR2 SFDVKD. The CDR3 loop reads CATSEPLEADTQYF. The CDR3 region has the DNA TGTGCCACCAGTGAACCCCTCGAGGCAGATACGCAGTATTTT.

The chain recombines TRBV2 with TRBJ2-7, with 9 nucleotides matching TRBD2. Germline loops: CDR1 SNHLY, CDR2 FYNNEI. The ends lost 5 bases at V and 6 bases at J; junction bases unmatched: 11. This CDR3 is 15 amino acids long. The CDR3 sequence is CASSREGTSSAEQYF. The CDR3 bases are TGTGCCAGCAGTCGGGAAGGGACTAGCTCCGCCGAGCAGTACTTC.

The J gene is TRBJ2-1, the V gene TRBV3-1 (or the pseudogene TRBV3-2), with D unresolved. The V end lost 3 bases, the J end lost 2 bases, and 8 bases lay between the germline ends. Germline V gives CDR1 LGHDT, CDR2 YNNKEL (reference sequence). The CDR3 length is 14 residues. The CDR3 sequence is CASSQASPYNEQFF. As DNA, the CDR3 is TGTGCCAGCAGCCAGGCTAGTCCCTACAATGAGCAGTTCTTC.

The rearrangement links TRBV19 to TRBJ2-7, with D tentatively TRBD2 (6 bases). The length of the CDR3 is 15 residues. V was cut by 10 bases and J by 0 bases, with 19 bases left in between. Per germline, CDR1 LNHDA and CDR2 SQIVND (reference sequence). The DNA of the CDR3 is TGTGCCACCAGTAGTACCCCAGCGGGCTCCTACGAGCAGTACTTC. This codes for CATSSTPAGSYEQYF.

V and J are TRBV28 and TRBJ1-1, with a tentative D call TRBD1 (6 bases). Trimming pared 2 bases from V and 0 bases from J, leaving 10 bases between. The CDR3 covers 15 residues. In germline, CDR1 is MDHEN, CDR2 SYDVKM. CDR3 bases: TGTGCCAGCAGTTTAGGGGGCACCATGAACACTGAAGCTTTCTTT. Amino acids: CASSLGGTMNTEAFF.

The chain is built from TRBV30 and TRBJ2-5; 7 bases agree with TRBD1. V lost 3 bases and J lost 2; bases outside the gene matches: 9. This CDR3 has 15 amino acids. Germline CDR1 reads GTSNPN; CDR2 reads SVGIG (reference sequence). The CDR3 nucleotides read TGTGCCTGGAGAATAGGGACAGCCCAACAAGAGACCCAGTACTTC. Translated: CAWRIGTAQQETQYF.

The J gene is TRBJ2-5, the V gene TRBV2; 13 nucleotides line up with TRBD2. The CDR3 runs to 15 residues. Germline V gene data show CDR1 as SNHLY and CDR2 as FYNNEI. Germline trimming cut 8 bases from V and 5 bases from J; bases unmatched to any gene: 8. DNA for the CDR3: TGTGCCAGCGTTGGGACTAGCGGGGCCGGGGAGACCCAGTACTTC. Protein: CASVGTSGAGETQYF.

The rearrangement links TRBV18 to TRBJ1-2; 10 nucleotides match TRBD1. This CDR3 contains 16 residues. Germline V gene data show CDR1 as KGHSH and CDR2 as LQKENI. The V gene end was trimmed by 3 bases and the J gene end by 8 bases; junction bases not matched to a gene: 12. CDR3 amino acids: CASSPVGTGTGEGYTF. In DNA form, the CDR3 reads TGTGCCAGCTCACCGGTCGGGACCGGGACAGGGGAAGGCTACACCTTC. Full variable domain (outside the CDR3, taken from reference TRBV18 and TRBJ1-2): NAGVMQNPRHLVRRRGQEARLRCSPMKGHSHVYWYRQLPEEGLKFMVYLQKENIIDESGMPKERFSAEFPKEGPSILRIQQVVRGDSAAYFCASSPVGTGTGEGYTFGSGTRLTVV.

This clone came up once. The chain carries TRBV30 and TRBJ2-5; tentatively, D is TRBD1 (6 bases). The CDR3 loop spans 13 amino acids. Germline V CDR1 and CDR2: GTSNPN, SVGIG (reference sequence). V lost 1 base and J 4 bases, leaving 10 bases between the germline ends. The CDR3, as DNA: TGTGCCTGGAGTGAAGTCAGGGGAGAGACCCAGTACTTC. Amino acids: CAWSEVRGETQYF.

The chain has TRBV28 and TRBJ2-1; 10 nucleotides match TRBD1. Germline V CDR1 and CDR2: MDHEN, SYDVKM. The CDR3 is 16 amino acids. The V segment lost 3 bases and the J segment 7 bases; nucleotides outside the gene matches: 9. The CDR3 bases are TGTGCCAGCAGTTTGGTTACGGGACAGGGGATAAATGAGCAGTTCTTC. Translation: CASSLVTGQGINEQFF.

The V call is TRBV3-1 (or the pseudogene TRBV3-2), the J call TRBJ1-6; 7 bases fit TRBD1. CDR3 length equals 20 residues. CDR1 is LGHDT, CDR2 YNNKEL, per germline (reference sequence). The V and J ends lost 4 bases and 4 bases, in that order; junction bases with no gene match: 19. Here the CDR3 reads CASSPYQDRSSVIYNSPLHF. The CDR3 region has the DNA TGTGCCAGCAGCCCCTACCAGGACAGGTCGTCCGTGATTTATAATTCACCCCTCCACTTT.

This sequence joins TRBV6-6 and TRBJ1-5; D is unclear. Looked up from germline, CDR1 is MNHNY and CDR2 is SVGAGI (reference sequence). The V end lost 6 bases, the J end lost 5 bases, and 11 bases lay between the germline ends. The CDR3 extends over 13 amino acids. CDR3 in amino acids: CASSAPTYQPQHF. In DNA, the CDR3 is TGTGCCAGCAGCGCCCCCACATATCAGCCCCAGCATTTT.

A single count supports this clone. The chain joins TRBV18 to TRBJ2-4; maybe TRBD2 (6 bases). Trimming removed 6 bases at V and 6 bases at J, with 15 bases between. Germline CDR1 KGHSH, CDR2 LQKENI. The CDR3 is 14 residues long. Written as DNA, the CDR3 is TGTGCCAGCTCTCCTCCGGGGGAAAGAAACATTCAGTACTTC. This codes for CASSPPGERNIQYF.

The chain links TRBV28 to TRBJ2-6; D uncertain. The V end was cut by 0 bases, the J end by 2 bases, with 11 bases between. Germline-derived CDR1 and CDR2 are MDHEN and SYDVKM. The CDR3 covers 17 residues. The CDR3 sequence: CASSLWADGPGANVLTF. The CDR3 DNA sequence: TGTGCCAGCAGTTTATGGGCTGATGGTCCTGGGGCCAACGTCCTGACTTTC.

V usage is TRBV18 and J usage is TRBJ2-3, with 7 positions matching TRBD2. This CDR3 spans 18 amino acids. Germline CDR1 is KGHSH and CDR2 is LQKENI. With 3 bases clipped from V and 1 base from J, the junction kept 13 bases outside the gene matches. The CDR3 DNA reads as TGTGCCAGCTCACCCCGGGTTACTAGCGTGGAAGGCACAGATACGCAGTATTTT. Translated, it gives CASSPRVTSVEGTDTQYF.

The J gene is TRBJ2-5, the V gene TRBV5-6; 7 nucleotides match TRBD1. Unmatched junction bases numbered 3, after V lost 4 bases and J lost 3 bases. In germline, CDR1 is SGHDT, CDR2 YYEEEE. There are 13 residues in the CDR3. The CDR3 coding sequence is TGTGCCAGCAGCCTACAGGGGAAAGAGACCCAGTACTTC. Protein sequence: CASSLQGKETQYF.

The chain links TRBV18 to TRBJ2-3, with a weak D call TRBD2 (7 bases). The CDR3 has 16 residues. Germline CDR1 reads KGHSH; CDR2 reads LQKENI. The V end lost 3 bases, the J end lost 5 bases, and 18 bases lay between the germline ends. CDR3: CASSPAGAGVKDTQYF. The CDR3 DNA is TGTGCCAGCTCACCGGCGGGGGCAGGGGTCAAAGATACGCAGTATTTT. Full variable domain (remainder filled in from reference TRBV18 and TRBJ2-3): NAGVMQNPRHLVRRRGQEARLRCSPMKGHSHVYWYRQLPEEGLKFMVYLQKENIIDESGMPKERFSAEFPKEGPSILRIQQVVRGDSAAYFCASSPAGAGVKDTQYFGPGTRLTVL.

A few counts support this clone. The chain carries TRBV28 and TRBJ2-7; 15 bases match TRBD2. CDR1 and CDR2 from the germline V gene are MDHEN and SYDVKM. With 7 bases clipped from V and 3 bases from J, the junction kept 4 bases outside the gene matches. The CDR3 is made up of 15 amino acids. The CDR3 DNA reads TGTGCCAGCACGGGACTAGCGGGAGGAGGCTACGAGCAGTACTTC. This encodes CASTGLAGGGYEQYF.

The chain employs TRBV25-1 and TRBJ1-2, with TRBD1 identical over 7 bases. CDR3 length: 15 residues. Germline values: CDR1 MGHDK, CDR2 SYGVNS. V shed 3 bases and J 7 bases; nucleotides not matched to a gene: 11. CDR3 amino acids: CASSDAGQPKGGYTF. Written as DNA, the CDR3 is TGTGCCAGCAGTGACGCGGGACAGCCGAAAGGTGGCTACACCTTC.

The rearrangement uses TRBV7-2 and TRBJ1-5; no reliable D call. CDR1 is SGHTA and CDR2 is FQGNSA in the germline V gene. The CDR3 is 16 amino acids. V gave up 1 base and J gave up 8 bases, with 18 bases separating them. CDR3 sequence: CASSLGSTDLGKPQHF. DNA of the CDR3: TGTGCCAGCAGCTTAGGGTCCACAGACCTTGGAAAGCCCCAGCATTTT.

The chain carries TRBV28 and TRBJ2-7; the match to TRBD1 covers 9 bases. This CDR3 has 18 amino acids. Looked up from germline, CDR1 is MDHEN and CDR2 is SYDVKM. Germline trimming cut 3 bases from V and 3 bases from J; bases unmatched to any gene: 15. The CDR3 loop reads CASSFLTVGQGGFYEQYF. DNA of the CDR3: TGTGCCAGCAGTTTTCTGACGGTGGGACAGGGAGGCTTCTACGAGCAGTACTTC.

The CDR3 here is CAWSVEVYNEQFF. The CDR3 DNA sequence: TGTGCCTGGAGTGTTGAGGTCTACAATGAGCAGTTCTTC. The chain employs TRBV30 and TRBJ2-1; D unresolved. V was trimmed by 0 bases and J by 3 bases, leaving 6 bases between them. Germline loops: CDR1 GTSNPN, CDR2 SVGIG (reference sequence). The CDR3 runs to 13 residues.

The gene calls are TRBV5-1 and TRBJ1-1, with 7 bases that match TRBD1. Germline V lookup: CDR1 SGHRS, CDR2 YFSETQ. The CDR3 runs 16 residues. J gave up 2 bases and V 0 bases, and 7 bases lay outside the gene matches. Here the CDR3 reads CASSLGVDRDNTEAFF. The CDR3 coding sequence is TGCGCCAGCAGCTTGGGAGTAGACAGGGATAACACTGAAGCTTTCTTT.

The chain carries TRBV28 and TRBJ2-2, with 9 nucleotides matching TRBD2. Germline trimming cut 6 bases from V and 2 bases from J; bases unmatched to any gene: 1. The germline V gene encodes CDR1 MDHEN and CDR2 SYDVKM. The CDR3 is 14 amino acids. CDR3 sequence: CASRTSGNTGELFF. The CDR3 DNA sequence: TGTGCCAGCAGGACTAGCGGCAACACCGGGGAGCTGTTTTTT.

The V gene is TRBV12-3 or TRBV12-4, the J gene TRBJ2-3; the D gene is possibly TRBD2 (6 bases). Trimming shortened V by 3 bases and J by 8 bases, and 6 bases separated the two germline ends. This CDR3 spans 11 amino acids. As DNA, the CDR3 is TGTGCCAGCAGTTTTAGCGGTACGCAGTATTTT. Translated: CASSFSGTQYF.